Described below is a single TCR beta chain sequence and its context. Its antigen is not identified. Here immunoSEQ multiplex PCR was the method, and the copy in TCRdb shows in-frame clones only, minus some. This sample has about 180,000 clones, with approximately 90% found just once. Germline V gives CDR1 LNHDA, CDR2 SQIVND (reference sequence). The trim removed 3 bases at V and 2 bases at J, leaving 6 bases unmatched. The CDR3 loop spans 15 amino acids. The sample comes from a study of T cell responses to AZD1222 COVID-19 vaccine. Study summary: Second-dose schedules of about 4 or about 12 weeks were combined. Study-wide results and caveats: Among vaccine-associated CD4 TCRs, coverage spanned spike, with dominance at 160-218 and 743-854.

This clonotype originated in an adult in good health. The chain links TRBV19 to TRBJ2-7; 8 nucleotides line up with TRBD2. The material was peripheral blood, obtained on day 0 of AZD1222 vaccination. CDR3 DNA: TGTGCCAGTAGTATTTCCGGGAGGGGAACCTACGAGCAGTACTTC. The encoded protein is CASSISGRGTYEQYF. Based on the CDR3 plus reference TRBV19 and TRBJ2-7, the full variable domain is DGGITQSPKYLFRKEGQNVTLSCEQNLNHDAMYWYRQDPGQGLRLIYYSQIVNDFQKGDIAEGYSVSREKKESFPLTVTSAQKNPTAFYLCASSISGRGTYEQYFGPGTRLTVT.